The clone carrying this T cell receptor beta chain has a single count. The antigen remains undetermined. The data stem from a study of early stage breast cancer tumors. Study details: Most invasive tumors, about 75% of the 16, were ER+/PR+/HER2-. Findings of the study overall: Tumors had roughly 2.6-fold higher T cell density than normal breast.

Sequencing used immunoSEQ multiplex PCR; TCRdb keeps in-frame clones, though not all of them. The sample consists of tens of thousands of clones, roughly 73% of them appearing once. The CDR3 spans 16 residues. Germline V gene lookup returns CDR1 MNHNY and CDR2 SVGAGI (reference sequence). Trimming stripped 0 bases from V and 2 bases from J, with 13 bases between. The V and J genes are TRBV6-6 and TRBJ2-5, with D possibly TRBD2 on 5 matching bases. This TCR was recovered from a person aged 35-49 years with breast cancer. The sequenced sample consisted of blood. CDR3 sequence: CASSYSWGRGQETQYF. CDR3 nucleotide sequence: TGTGCCAGCAGTTACTCGTGGGGAAGAGGGCAAGAGACCCAGTACTTC.